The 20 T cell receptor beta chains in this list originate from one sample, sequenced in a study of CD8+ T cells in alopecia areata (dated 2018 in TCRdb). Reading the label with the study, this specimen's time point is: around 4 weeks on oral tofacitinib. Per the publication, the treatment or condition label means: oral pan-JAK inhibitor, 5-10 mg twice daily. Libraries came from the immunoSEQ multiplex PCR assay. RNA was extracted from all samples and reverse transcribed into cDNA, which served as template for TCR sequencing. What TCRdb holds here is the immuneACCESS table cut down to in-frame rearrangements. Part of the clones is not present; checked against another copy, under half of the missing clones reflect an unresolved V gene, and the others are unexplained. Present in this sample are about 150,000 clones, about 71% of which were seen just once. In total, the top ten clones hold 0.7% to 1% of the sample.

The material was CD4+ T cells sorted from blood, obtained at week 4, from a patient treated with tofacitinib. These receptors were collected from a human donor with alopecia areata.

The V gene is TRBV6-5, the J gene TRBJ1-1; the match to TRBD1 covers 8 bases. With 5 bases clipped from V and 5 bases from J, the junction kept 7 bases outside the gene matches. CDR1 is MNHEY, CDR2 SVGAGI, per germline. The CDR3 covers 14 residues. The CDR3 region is CASSDGQGQTEAFF. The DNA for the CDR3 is TGTGCCAGCAGTGACGGACAGGGACAGACTGAAGCTTTCTTT.

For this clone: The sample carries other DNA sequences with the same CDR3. In DNA form, the CDR3 reads TGTGCCTGGAGTGTTGGCGTGGGGAACTCACCCCTCCACTTT. Amino acid sequence: CAWSVGVGNSPLHF. The chain carries TRBV30 and TRBJ1-6; D remains unclear. Per germline, CDR1 GTSNPN and CDR2 SVGIG (reference sequence). The CDR3 contains 14 residues. Trimming removed 0 bases from V and 10 bases from J, with 13 bases in between.

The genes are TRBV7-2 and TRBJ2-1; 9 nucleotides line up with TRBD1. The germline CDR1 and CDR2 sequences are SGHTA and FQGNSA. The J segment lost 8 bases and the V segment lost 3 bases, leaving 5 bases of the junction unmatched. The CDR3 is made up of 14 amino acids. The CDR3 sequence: CASSFGQGWDEQFF. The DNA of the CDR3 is TGTGCCAGCAGCTTCGGACAGGGGTGGGATGAGCAGTTCTTC.

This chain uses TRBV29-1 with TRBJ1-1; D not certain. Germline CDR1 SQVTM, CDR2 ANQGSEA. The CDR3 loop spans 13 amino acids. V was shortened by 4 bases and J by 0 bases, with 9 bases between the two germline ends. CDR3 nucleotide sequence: TGCAGCGTTGCCACCGGCATGAACACTGAAGCTTTCTTT. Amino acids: CSVATGMNTEAFF.

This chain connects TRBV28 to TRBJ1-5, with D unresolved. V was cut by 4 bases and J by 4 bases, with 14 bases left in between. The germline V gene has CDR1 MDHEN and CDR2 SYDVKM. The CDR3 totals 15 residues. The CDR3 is CASSSRDLSNQPQHF. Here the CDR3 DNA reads TGTGCCAGCAGTTCGAGGGATCTTTCAAATCAGCCCCAGCATTTT.

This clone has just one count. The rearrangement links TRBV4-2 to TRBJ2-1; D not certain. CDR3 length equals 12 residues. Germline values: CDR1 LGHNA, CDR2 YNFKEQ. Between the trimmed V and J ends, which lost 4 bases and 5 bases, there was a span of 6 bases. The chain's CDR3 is CASSRRDNEQFF. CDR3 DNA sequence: TGTGCCAGCAGCCGTCGAGACAATGAGCAGTTCTTC.

CDR3 protein: CASSRTSGGNNEQFF. The DNA of the CDR3 is TGTGCCAGCAGCCGAACTAGCGGGGGAAACAATGAGCAGTTCTTC. The gene calls are TRBV7-3 and TRBJ2-1; 11 bases match TRBD2. V shed 5 bases and J 5 bases; nucleotides not matched to a gene: 5. Germline V gene data show CDR1 as SGHTA and CDR2 as FQGTGA. This CDR3 is built from 15 residues.

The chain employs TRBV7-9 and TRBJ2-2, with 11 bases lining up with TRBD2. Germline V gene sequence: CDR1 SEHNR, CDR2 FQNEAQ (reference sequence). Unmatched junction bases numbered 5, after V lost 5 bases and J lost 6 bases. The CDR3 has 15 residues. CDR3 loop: CASSVPTSGAGELFF. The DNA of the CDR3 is TGTGCCAGCAGCGTCCCGACTAGCGGGGCCGGGGAGCTGTTTTTT. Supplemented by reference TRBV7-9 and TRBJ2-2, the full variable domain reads DTGVSQNPRHKITKRGQNVTFRCDPISEHNRLYWYRQTLGQGPEFLTYFQNEAQLEKSRLLSDRFSAERPKGSFSTLEIQRTEQGDSAMYLCASSVPTSGAGELFFGEGSRLTVL.

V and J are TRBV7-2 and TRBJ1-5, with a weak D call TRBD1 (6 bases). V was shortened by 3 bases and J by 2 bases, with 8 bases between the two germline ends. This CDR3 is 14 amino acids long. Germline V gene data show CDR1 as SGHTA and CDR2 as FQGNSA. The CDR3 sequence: CASSFSGGNQPQHF. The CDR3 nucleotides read TGTGCCAGCAGCTTTTCAGGGGGCAATCAGCCCCAGCATTTT.

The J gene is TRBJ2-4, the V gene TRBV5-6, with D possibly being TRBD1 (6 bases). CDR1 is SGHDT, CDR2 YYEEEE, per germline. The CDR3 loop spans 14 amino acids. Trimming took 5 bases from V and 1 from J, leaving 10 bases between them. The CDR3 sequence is CASRLQGAKNIQYF. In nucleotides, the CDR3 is TGTGCCAGCAGGTTACAGGGCGCCAAAAACATTCAGTACTTC. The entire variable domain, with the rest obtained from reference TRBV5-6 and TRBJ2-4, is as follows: DAGVTQSPTHLIKTRGQQVTLRCSPKSGHDTVSWYQQALGQGPQFIFQYYEEEERQRGNFPDRFSGHQFPNYSSELNVNALLLGDSALYLCASRLQGAKNIQYFGAGTRLSVL.

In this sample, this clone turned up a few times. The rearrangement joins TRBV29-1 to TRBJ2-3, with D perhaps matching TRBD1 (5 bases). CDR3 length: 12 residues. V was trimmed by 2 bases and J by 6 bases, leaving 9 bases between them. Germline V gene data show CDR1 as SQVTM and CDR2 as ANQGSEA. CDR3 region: CSVEPRADTQYF. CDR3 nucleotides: TGCAGCGTTGAACCCAGGGCCGATACGCAGTATTTT.

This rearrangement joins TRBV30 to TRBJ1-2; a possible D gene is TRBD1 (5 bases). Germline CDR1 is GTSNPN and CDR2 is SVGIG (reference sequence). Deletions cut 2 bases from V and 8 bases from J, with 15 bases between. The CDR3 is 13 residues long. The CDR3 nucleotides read TGTGCCTGGAGTCTCCGCAGGGAGGGCGGCTACACCTTC. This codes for CAWSLRREGGYTF.

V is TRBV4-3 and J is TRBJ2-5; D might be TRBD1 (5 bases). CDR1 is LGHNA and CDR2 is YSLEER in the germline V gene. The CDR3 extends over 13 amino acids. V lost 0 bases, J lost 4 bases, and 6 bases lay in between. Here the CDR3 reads CASSQEGRETQYF. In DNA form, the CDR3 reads TGCGCCAGCAGCCAAGAGGGGCGAGAGACCCAGTACTTC.

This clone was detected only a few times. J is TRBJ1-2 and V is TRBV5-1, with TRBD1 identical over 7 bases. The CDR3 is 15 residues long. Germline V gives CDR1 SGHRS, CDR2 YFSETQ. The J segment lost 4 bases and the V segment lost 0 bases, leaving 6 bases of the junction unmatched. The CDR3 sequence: CASSLGTGESYGYTF. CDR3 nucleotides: TGCGCCAGCAGCTTGGGTACAGGGGAGAGCTATGGCTACACCTTC.

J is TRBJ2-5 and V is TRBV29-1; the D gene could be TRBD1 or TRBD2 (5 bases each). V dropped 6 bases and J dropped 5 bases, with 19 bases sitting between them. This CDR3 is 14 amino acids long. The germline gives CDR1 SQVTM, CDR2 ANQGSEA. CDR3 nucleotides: TGCAGCGTAGTCGGGACCGCCCAAACGGAGACCCAGTACTTC. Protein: CSVVGTAQTETQYF.

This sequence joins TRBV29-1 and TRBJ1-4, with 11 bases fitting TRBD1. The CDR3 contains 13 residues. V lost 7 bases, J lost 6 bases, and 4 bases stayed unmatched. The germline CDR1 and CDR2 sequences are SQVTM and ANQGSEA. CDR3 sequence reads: CSATDRGHEKLFF. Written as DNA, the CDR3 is TGCAGCGCGACGGACAGGGGGCATGAAAAACTGTTTTTT. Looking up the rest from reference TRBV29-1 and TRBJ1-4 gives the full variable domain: SAVISQKPSRDICQRGTSLTIQCQVDSQVTMMFWYRQQPGQSLTLIATANQGSEATYESGFVIDKFPISRPNLTFSTLTVSNMSPEDSSIYLCSATDRGHEKLFFGSGTQLSVL.

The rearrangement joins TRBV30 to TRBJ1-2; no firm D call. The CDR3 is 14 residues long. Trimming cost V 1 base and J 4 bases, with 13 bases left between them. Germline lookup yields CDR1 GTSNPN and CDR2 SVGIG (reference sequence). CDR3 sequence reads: CAWSAARGTYGYTF. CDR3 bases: TGTGCCTGGAGTGCCGCCCGGGGAACCTATGGCTACACCTTC.

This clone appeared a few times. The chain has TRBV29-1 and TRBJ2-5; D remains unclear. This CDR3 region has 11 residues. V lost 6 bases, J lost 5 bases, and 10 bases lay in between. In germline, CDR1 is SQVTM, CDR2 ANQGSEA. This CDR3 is CSVKDWETQYF. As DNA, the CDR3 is TGCAGCGTGAAGGATTGGGAGACCCAGTACTTC.

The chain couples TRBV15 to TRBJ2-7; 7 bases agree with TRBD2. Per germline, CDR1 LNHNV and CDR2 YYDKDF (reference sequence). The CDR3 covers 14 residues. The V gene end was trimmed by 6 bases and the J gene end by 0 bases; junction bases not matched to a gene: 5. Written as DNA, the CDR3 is TGTGCCACCAGTCCAGCGGGGACCTCCTACGAGCAGTACTTC. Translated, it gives CATSPAGTSYEQYF.

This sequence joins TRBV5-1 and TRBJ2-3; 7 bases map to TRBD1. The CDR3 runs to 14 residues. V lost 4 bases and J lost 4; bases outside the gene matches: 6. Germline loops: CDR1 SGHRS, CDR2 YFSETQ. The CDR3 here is CASSDTGVADTQYF. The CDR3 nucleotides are TGCGCCAGCAGCGATACAGGGGTAGCAGATACGCAGTATTTT.